This TCR beta chain was profiled in a study of long-term antiretroviral therapy in people with HIV. The assay used was immunoSEQ (version v3.0), run at survey level. Some clones are missing from TCRdb's copy, which holds only in-frame ones; the method was immunoSEQ multiplex PCR. The top ten clones hold roughly a quarter of a sample with roughly 25,000 clones, around 83% of them seen once. Unmatched junction bases numbered 2, after V lost 0 bases and J lost 2 bases. From germline, CDR1 is SGHRS and CDR2 YFSETQ. The CDR3 is 15 amino acids. The rearrangement links TRBV5-1 to TRBJ1-1; 9 nucleotides align to TRBD1. This receptor was identified in a man aged 50 or older with HIV. Specimen: unsorted PBMCs, collected 0.4 years after starting antiretroviral therapy. CDR3 coding DNA: TGCGCCAGCAGCTTGGGACAGGGGGGCAACACTGAAGCTTTCTTT. Residues: CASSLGQGGNTEAFF.